The TCR beta chain described here comes from a study of control samples from healthy donors and cancer patients (dated by TCRdb to 2018 to 2020). As concerns this clone: What this receptor recognizes is not known. Base qualities are not at hand, and no much larger clone is one base apart.

Libraries were prepared through the immunoSEQ multiplex PCR assay. What TCRdb holds here is the immuneACCESS table cut down to in-frame rearrangements. Part of the clones is not present; checked against another copy, under half of the missing clones reflect an unresolved V gene, and the others are unexplained. This sample gives 120,000 or so clones in total; 93% of them show up just once. 1.5% to 2% of the sample belongs to the ten largest clones. The CDR3 spans 13 residues, from the cysteine through the phenylalanine. The sequence is cut down to CDR3 DNA, 39 bases in frame from base 1. The junction shows trimming of 6 bases on V and 5 bases on J, plus 10 bases between the germline ends.

This sequence was found in a middle-aged man with head and neck cancer. Sequenced: PBMCs. The rearranged segments are TRBV12-3 or TRBV12-4 and TRBJ2-2; the D gene remains uncertain. The CDR3 protein: CASRQYATGELFF. The DNA sequence is TGTGCCAGCAGGCAATACGCTACCGGGGAGCTGTTTTTT.